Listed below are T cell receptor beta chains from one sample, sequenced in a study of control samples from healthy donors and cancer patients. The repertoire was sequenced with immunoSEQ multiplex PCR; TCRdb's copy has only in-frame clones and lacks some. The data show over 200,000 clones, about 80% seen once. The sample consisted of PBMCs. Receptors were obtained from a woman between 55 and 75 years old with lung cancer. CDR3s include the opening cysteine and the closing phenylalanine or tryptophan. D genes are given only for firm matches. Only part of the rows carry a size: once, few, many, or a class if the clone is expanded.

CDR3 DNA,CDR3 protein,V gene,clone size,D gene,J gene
TGCGCCAGCAGCTTGGGACAGAGCTCCTACAATGAGCAGTTCTTC,CASSLGQSSYNEQFF,TRBV5-1,NA,NA,TRBJ2-1
TGTGCCAGCATTCCGGGACAGGGTACCGGGGAGCTGTTTTTT,CASIPGQGTGELFF,TRBV6-6,NA,TRBD1,TRBJ2-2
TGTGCCAGTAGTTTCGAGGGAGGCACCGGGGAGCTGTTTTTT,CASSFEGGTGELFF,TRBV19,once,NA,TRBJ2-2
TGCGCCAGCAGCTCGAATGCAGGGGGCCAAGGAAACACCATATATTTT,CASSSNAGGQGNTIYF,TRBV5-1,few,TRBD1,TRBJ1-3
TGTGCCGGCCACGGTACAAACTATGGCTACACCTTC,CAGHGTNYGYTF,TRBV28,NA,NA,TRBJ1-2
TGTGCCAGCAGCTTGTGGTTAGCTGGGGAGCAGTTCTTC,CASSLWLAGEQFF,TRBV5-6,NA,NA,TRBJ2-1
TGTGCCAGCAGTCGATACAGGGTCGCAAATGATCAGCCCCAGCATTTT,CASSRYRVANDQPQHF,TRBV6-6,once,NA,TRBJ1-5
TGTGCCAGCAGTGAAGCGGGACGGGGAGACACTGAAGCTTTCTTT,CASSEAGRGDTEAFF,TRBV2,once,NA,TRBJ1-1
TGCAGTGCTAGTTTCGGAGGAGAGACCCAGTACTTC,CSASFGGETQYF,TRBV20-1,few,NA,TRBJ2-5
TGTGCCAGCTCACCCGAGAGAACTGAAGCTTTCTTT,CASSPERTEAFF,TRBV18,NA,NA,TRBJ1-1
TGTGCCAGCAGCCCCGACAACACCGGGGAGCTGTTTTTT,CASSPDNTGELFF,TRBV7-2,NA,NA,TRBJ2-2
TGTGCCAGCAGCCATGACCGGGGCTACGAGCAGTACTTC,CASSHDRGYEQYF,TRBV7-6,NA,NA,TRBJ2-7
TGTGCCAGTAGTACTGCGTATACGCAGTATTTT,CASSTAYTQYF,TRBV19,NA,NA,TRBJ2-3
TGTGCCAGCAGCTCTAACGGAGAACAGGGGGCTTATGAAGCTTTCTTT,CASSSNGEQGAYEAFF,TRBV6-6,NA,TRBD1,TRBJ1-1
TGCGCCAGCAGCTTGGAAACCGCTCGGGGCGAGCAGTACTTC,CASSLETARGEQYF,TRBV5-1,NA,NA,TRBJ2-7
TGTGCCAGCAGTTTAGATAGGGCACATGGCTACACCTTC,CASSLDRAHGYTF,TRBV28,few,NA,TRBJ1-2
TGTGCCAGCAGTGAGATCCCGGGTAGCTCCTACAATGAGCAGTTCTTC,CASSEIPGSSYNEQFF,TRBV6-1,NA,NA,TRBJ2-1
TGTGCCAGCAGTTTGCTAGGACTAGCGGGGAGGCAAGAGACCCAGTACTTC,CASSLLGLAGRQETQYF,TRBV28,NA,TRBD2,TRBJ2-5
TGTGCCAGCAGTGATCTTGTCACCGGGGAGCTGTTTTTT,CASSDLVTGELFF,TRBV6-1,NA,NA,TRBJ2-2
TGCGCCAGCAGGTCGCTAGCGAGCGGGGAGCAGTTCTTC,CASRSLASGEQFF,TRBV10-1,NA,NA,TRBJ2-1
TGTGCCAGCAGCCGCCGAGCGGTTAGTAGCACAGATACGCAGTATTTT,CASSRRAVSSTDTQYF,TRBV13,few,NA,TRBJ2-3
TGTGCCAGCAGCTTAGATGCGGGAACCTACAATGAGCAGTTCTTC,CASSLDAGTYNEQFF,TRBV11-2,NA,NA,TRBJ2-1
TGTGCCAGCGGAATAACAGGAATCTATGGCTACACCTTC,CASGITGIYGYTF,TRBV12-3/TRBV12-4,NA,NA,TRBJ1-2
TGTGCCAGCAGTTACTCGAAAGGGGCCGCCTATGGCTACACCTTC,CASSYSKGAAYGYTF,TRBV6-6,once,NA,TRBJ1-2
TGCAGCGTCGGACGGCTGAACACTGAAGCTTTCTTT,CSVGRLNTEAFF,TRBV29-1,NA,NA,TRBJ1-1
TGTGCCAGCAGCAGACCCGGGACTAGCGGGGGGGAGCATTGGGATACGCAGTATTTT,CASSRPGTSGGEHWDTQYF,TRBV21-1,NA,NA,TRBJ2-3
TGTGCCAGCAGTGAAGCCCCGACCATATGGGGGGTCAATCAGCCCCAGCATTTT,CASSEAPTIWGVNQPQHF,TRBV6-1,once,NA,TRBJ1-5
TGTGCCAGCAGCTTAAGAGGGACAGGGACTGAAGCTTTCTTT,CASSLRGTGTEAFF,TRBV7-3,NA,TRBD1,TRBJ1-1
TGTGCCAGCAGTGGGGGCGCAGGGGGCGCGGGAAACACCATATATTTT,CASSGGAGGAGNTIYF,TRBV6-1,few,TRBD1,TRBJ1-3
TGTGCCACCAGCAGAGACTTTTTGAACACTGAAGCTTTCTTT,CATSRDFLNTEAFF,TRBV15,NA,NA,TRBJ1-1
TGTGCCAGCAGTGAATCAGCGTCTGAAGCTTTCTTT,CASSESASEAFF,TRBV2,NA,NA,TRBJ1-1
TGTGCCAGCAGCCCCGTTAGGTTTAGCGGGAGCCACGAGCAGTACTTC,CASSPVRFSGSHEQYF,TRBV28,NA,TRBD2,TRBJ2-7
TGTGCCAGCAGCCAAGGCCCCCCCGAGACCCAGTACTTC,CASSQGPPETQYF,TRBV3-1/TRBV3-2,NA,NA,TRBJ2-5
TGCGCCAGCAGCGTCCAGGGTTTGTCCTACGAGCAGTACTTC,CASSVQGLSYEQYF,TRBV5-1,NA,NA,TRBJ2-7
TGTGCCAGCAGTGAGGGGGGCAGTCAGCCCCAGCATTTT,CASSEGGSQPQHF,TRBV25-1,NA,NA,TRBJ1-5
TGTGCCAGTAGTATAGGGTGGCAGGGCAATCAGCCCCAGCATTTT,CASSIGWQGNQPQHF,TRBV19,NA,NA,TRBJ1-5
TGTGCCAGCAGTGAGTCGGGGGGGCGGACCGGGGAGCTGTTTTTT,CASSESGGRTGELFF,TRBV6-1,NA,TRBD2,TRBJ2-2
TGTGCCAGCAGTACCATCCGGGACTATCCATCCTACGAGCAGTACTTC,CASSTIRDYPSYEQYF,TRBV7-9,NA,TRBD2,TRBJ2-7
TGCAGCGTCCAGGGGCCCAAAAGCACAGATACGCAGTATTTT,CSVQGPKSTDTQYF,TRBV29-1,NA,NA,TRBJ2-3
TGCGCCAGCAGTTGGGGGTCCTCCTACGAGCAGTACTTC,CASSWGSSYEQYF,TRBV10-1,NA,NA,TRBJ2-7
TGTGCCAGCTCACCACCGGGGGGGAATCAGCCCCAGCATTTT,CASSPPGGNQPQHF,TRBV18,few,NA,TRBJ1-5
TGTGCCAGCAGCCGACTCCCGACAGGCGAAGCTTTCTTT,CASSRLPTGEAFF,TRBV14,once,NA,TRBJ1-1
TGTGCCAGCAGTACGCAGCCAGGGAGGATTCGGGATTCACCCCTCCACTTT,CASSTQPGRIRDSPLHF,TRBV2,NA,NA,TRBJ1-6
TGCGCCAGCAGCTTGTTTGCAGGGTCTAGGGAGACCCAGTACTTC,CASSLFAGSRETQYF,TRBV5-1,NA,NA,TRBJ2-5
TGTGCCAGCAGTCCTTCTGACACGGGCGTGGAGCAGTACTTC,CASSPSDTGVEQYF,TRBV6-5,NA,NA,TRBJ2-7
TGTGCCAGCAGTCCAGCGGGAGGGGAGGACGAGCAGTACTTC,CASSPAGGEDEQYF,TRBV28,NA,TRBD2,TRBJ2-7
TGTGCCAGCAGCTTAACGGGGTTCCTTAATTCGCCCCTCCACTTT,CASSLTGFLNSPLHF,TRBV7-3,NA,NA,TRBJ1-6
TGTGCCAGCAGTGGGGCCGGCGGGACAGGGCTCTACGAGCAGTACTTC,CASSGAGGTGLYEQYF,TRBV28,NA,TRBD1,TRBJ2-7
TGTGCCAGCACCTCGGGACAGTTCACCTATGGCTACACCTTC,CASTSGQFTYGYTF,TRBV27,NA,TRBD1,TRBJ1-2
TGTGCCAGCAGACCCCGGGACAGGCTACAAGAGACCCAGTACTTC,CASRPRDRLQETQYF,TRBV27,NA,TRBD1,TRBJ2-5
TGTGCCAGCAGCGTAGAAGGAGGTCAGCCCCAGCATTTT,CASSVEGGQPQHF,TRBV9,NA,NA,TRBJ1-5
TGTGCCAGCAGCCCGCGGACAGGGGAGAATTCACCCCTCCACTTT,CASSPRTGENSPLHF,TRBV11-2,NA,TRBD1,TRBJ1-6
TGTGCCAGTAGTATAGCGGACAGGGCGGCCCAGCATTTT,CASSIADRAAQHF,TRBV19,NA,TRBD1,TRBJ1-5
TGTGCCTGGAGTAGACAGAACAATCAGCCCCAGCATTTT,CAWSRQNNQPQHF,TRBV30,NA,NA,TRBJ1-5
TGTGCCAGCAGTGAGGACAGGGGGGACTATGGCTACACCTTC,CASSEDRGDYGYTF,TRBV6-1,NA,TRBD1,TRBJ1-2
TGTGCCAGCACAGGGAGTTACGCCAATGAGCAGTTCTTC,CASTGSYANEQFF,TRBV12-3/TRBV12-4,NA,NA,TRBJ2-1
TGCAGCGTGGCCAGGGACAGTGGGGGAGTCACTGAAGCTTTCTTT,CSVARDSGGVTEAFF,TRBV29-1,NA,TRBD1,TRBJ1-1